This passage covers 26 T cell receptor beta chains from one sample sequenced in a study of identical twins. TCRdb used MiXCR to reprocess the 5' RACE reads, holding one entry per CDR3 protein. The table records about 700,000 distinct CDR3 sequences, 8% to 9% of them present only once. This sample was shared with a second study, whose subject was yellow fever vaccine responses in identical twins.

Sequenced input: PBMCs. The receptors were gathered from a woman in her late teens or twenties in good health.

CDR3 loop: CASSILGTGELFF. The CDR3 bases are TGTGCCAGTAGTATATTGGGAACCGGGGAGCTGTTTTTT. The rearrangement links TRBV19 to TRBJ2-2, with no clear D. CDR1 and CDR2 (germline): LNHDA, SQIVND (reference sequence). V was clipped by 2 bases and J by 5 bases, with 6 bases between them. This CDR3 region has 13 residues.

In this sample, this clonotype turned up a few times. The V gene is TRBV4-3, the J gene TRBJ2-1, with D tentatively TRBD1 (6 bases). Germline assignment: CDR1 LGHNA and CDR2 YSLEER. The CDR3 consists of 16 residues. The V end was cut by 4 bases, the J end by 4 bases, with 17 bases between. The CDR3 reads CASSRTGTTYYNEQFF. The CDR3 DNA sequence: TGCGCCAGCAGCCGGACCGGGACAACTTATTACAATGAGCAGTTCTTC.

Ten or more counts support this clonotype. The chain has TRBV29-1 and TRBJ2-1, with TRBD2 matching 12 bases. The CDR3 spans 18 residues. Trimming took 6 bases from V and 1 from J; bases not matched to a gene: 13. Germline loops: CDR1 SQVTM, CDR2 ANQGSEA. CDR3 loop: CSVEPLAGGPGSYNEQFF. CDR3 nucleotides: TGCAGCGTCGAACCCCTAGCGGGAGGGCCGGGGTCCTACAATGAGCAGTTCTTC.

V is TRBV4-2 and J is TRBJ2-7; D possibly corresponds to TRBD1 (6 bases). Germline CDR1 LGHNA, CDR2 YNFKEQ. The CDR3 length is 14 residues. Trimming removed 2 bases from V and 0 bases from J, with 8 bases in between. The CDR3 region is CASSQQDSSYEQYF. The CDR3 DNA is TGTGCCAGCAGCCAACAGGACAGCTCCTACGAGCAGTACTTC.

The chain carries TRBV28 and TRBJ2-3; weak D call: TRBD2 (5 bases). Between the trimmed V and J ends, which lost 7 bases and 4 bases, there was a span of 12 bases. The germline gives CDR1 MDHEN, CDR2 SYDVKM. The CDR3 covers 13 residues. CDR3 coding DNA: TGTGCCAGCACAGAGGCGGGCGCAGATACGCAGTATTTT. Translating it yields CASTEAGADTQYF. Drawing the rest from reference TRBV28 and TRBJ2-3, the complete variable domain is DVKVTQSSRYLVKRTGEKVFLECVQDMDHENMFWYRQDPGLGLRLIYFSYDVKMKEKGDIPEGYSVSREKKERFSLILESASTNQTSMYLCASTEAGADTQYFGPGTRLTVL.

The sample holds many counts of this clonotype. The V and J genes are TRBV3-1 and TRBJ2-2, with 9 bases fitting TRBD2. J lost 6 bases, V lost 1 base, and 3 bases had no gene match. Per the germline V gene, CDR1 is LGHDT and CDR2 is YNNKEL (reference sequence). The CDR3 runs to 15 residues. CDR3: CASSQGTSGSGELFF. In DNA form, the CDR3 reads TGTGCCAGCAGCCAAGGAACTAGCGGGTCCGGGGAGCTGTTTTTT.

This clonotype was seen ten or more times. The chain links TRBV7-9 to TRBJ2-7; D might be TRBD1 (5 bases). Trimming pared 8 bases from V and 4 bases from J, leaving 18 bases between. The CDR3 runs to 14 residues. Looked up from germline, CDR1 is SEHNR and CDR2 is FQNEAQ (reference sequence). The CDR3: CASSPDTLGYEQYF. Written as DNA, the CDR3 is TGTGCCAGCTCCCCGGACACGTTAGGGTACGAGCAGTACTTC.

This clonotype was counted a few times. This sequence joins TRBV4-3 and TRBJ2-3; no firm D call. Germline V gene lookup returns CDR1 LGHNA and CDR2 YSLEER. V lost 0 bases and J 5 bases, leaving 12 bases between the germline ends. The CDR3 totals 15 residues. The CDR3: CASSQDGSRGDTQYF. The DNA of the CDR3 is TGCGCCAGCAGCCAAGACGGGTCGAGAGGAGATACGCAGTATTTT.

This clonotype was found many times. V and J are TRBV5-1 and TRBJ1-6; a weak D match, TRBD1 (5 bases). In germline, CDR1 is SGHRS, CDR2 YFSETQ. The CDR3 runs to 15 residues. Trimming shortened V by 0 bases and J by 7 bases, and 11 bases separated the two germline ends. The DNA for the CDR3 is TGCGCCAGCAGCTTGGATGGACAACGCAATTCACCCCTCCACTTT. The encoded protein is CASSLDGQRNSPLHF.

This clonotype has at least ten counts. The J gene is TRBJ2-7, the V gene TRBV5-1; D remains ambiguous. V was trimmed by 4 bases and J by 7 bases, leaving 15 bases between them. The CDR3 is made up of 13 amino acids. The germline V gene encodes CDR1 SGHRS and CDR2 YFSETQ. This CDR3 reads CASSPSAGGEQYF. CDR3 in DNA: TGCGCCAGCAGCCCCTCAGCAGGCGGTGAGCAGTACTTC.

V usage is TRBV2 and J usage is TRBJ2-7, with D unresolved. CDR3 size: 13 residues. Germline V gene sequence: CDR1 SNHLY, CDR2 FYNNEI. V lost 1 base and J lost 3, with 7 bases in between. The DNA for the CDR3 is TGTGCCAGCAGTGAAGAGGGAATCTACGAGCAGTACTTC. The encoded protein is CASSEEGIYEQYF.

The J gene is TRBJ2-5, the V gene TRBV3-1; D call uncertain. V lost 5 bases and J lost 5, with 6 bases in between. Per the germline V gene, CDR1 is LGHDT and CDR2 is YNNKEL (reference sequence). The CDR3 covers 11 residues. CDR3 protein: CASSIYETQYF. In DNA form, the CDR3 reads TGTGCCAGCAGCATATATGAGACCCAGTACTTC.

On this clonotype itself: One end of the junction varies from germline; a read error may be responsible. The chain employs TRBV4-1 and TRBJ2-7, with TRBD2 as a possible D gene (5 bases). The CDR3 extends over 13 amino acids. Looked up from germline, CDR1 is MGHRA and CDR2 is YSYEKL. In DNA form, the CDR3 reads TGTGCCAGCAGCCGAGGGATCTTCTGCGAGCAGTACTTC. It yields the protein CASSRGIFCEQYF.

The V call is TRBV25-1, the J call TRBJ2-3; 12 positions match TRBD2. The junction had 11 bases not matched to a gene; V was cut back by 2 bases and J by 2 bases. The CDR3 length is 19 residues. Looked up from germline, CDR1 is MGHDK and CDR2 is SYGVNS. This chain's CDR3 is CASSEGKGLAGPITDTQYF. CDR3 coding DNA: TGTGCCAGCAGTGAAGGTAAAGGACTAGCGGGACCGATCACAGATACGCAGTATTTT.

In this sample, this clonotype turned up a few times. The V call is TRBV11-2, the J call TRBJ1-1; unclear D gene. The V gene's germline CDR1 is SGHAT and CDR2 FQNNGV. The CDR3 consists of 14 residues. Trimming removed 2 bases from V and 2 bases from J, with 9 bases in between. The CDR3 DNA sequence: TGTGCCAGCAGCTTACTCGACATCAACACTGAAGCTTTCTTT. Protein sequence: CASSLLDINTEAFF.

This clonotype was seen a few times. J is TRBJ2-3 and V is TRBV7-2; 7 positions agree with TRBD2. The junction had 9 bases not matched to a gene; V was cut back by 8 bases and J by 1 base. CDR3 length: 15 residues. Germline V lookup: CDR1 SGHTA, CDR2 FQGNSA. CDR3 DNA sequence: TGTGCCAGCGGGGAGAGCGGGACCCGCACAGATACGCAGTATTTT. It specifies CASGESGTRTDTQYF.

V is TRBV5-4 and J is TRBJ2-2, with D maybe TRBD2 (6 bases). The germline V and J ends were trimmed by 4 bases and 0 bases, with 16 bases remaining between them. The CDR3 runs to 17 residues. Per the germline V gene, CDR1 is SGHNT and CDR2 is YYREEE (reference sequence). In nucleotides, the CDR3 is TGTGCCAGCAGCCTAAAGGGCGTAGCGGCGAACACCGGGGAGCTGTTTTTT. It is translated as CASSLKGVAANTGELFF.

This clonotype appeared many times. V usage is TRBV10-3 and J usage is TRBJ2-3, with TRBD2 identical over 7 bases. The trim removed 4 bases at V and 0 bases at J, leaving 4 bases unmatched. The CDR3 extends over 15 amino acids. Germline values: CDR1 ENHRY, CDR2 SYGVKD. The CDR3 reads CAISVNGGSTDTQYF. CDR3 coding DNA: TGTGCCATCAGTGTTAACGGGGGGAGCACAGATACGCAGTATTTT.

The rearrangement uses TRBV6-6 and TRBJ2-7, with no clear D. The V gene's germline CDR1 is MNHNY and CDR2 SVGAGI (reference sequence). The CDR3 loop spans 11 amino acids. As DNA, the CDR3 is TGTGCAACAGAGAGCTCCTACGAGCAGTACTTC. Translated: CATESSYEQYF.

This clonotype occurred many times. Mismatch with germline at one junction end may stem from a read error. The chain carries TRBV12-3 or TRBV12-4 and TRBJ1-5; 8 positions match TRBD1. The CDR3 totals 16 residues. The CDR3 spells CASSLGQGRGNQPQHF. DNA for the CDR3: TGTGCCAGCAGCTTAGGACAGGGCCGGGGCAATCAGCCCCAGCATTTT.

The rearrangement links TRBV6-7 to TRBJ2-1; 8 positions agree with TRBD2. TRBV6-7 is noted as an ORF with a role that remains uncertain. CDR3 length: 17 amino acids. The CDR3 here is CGQDPGGGRFSYNEQFF. CDR3 coding DNA: TGTGGCCAGGATCCGGGGGGGGGACGATTTTCATACAATGAGCAGTTCTTC.

In this sample, this clonotype turned up many times. One end of the junction varies from germline; a read error may be responsible. CDR3: CASSTRDKDTQYF. DNA for the CDR3: TGTGCCAGCAGCACCCGGGACAAAGATACCCAGTACTTC. The V gene is TRBV7-2, the J gene TRBJ2-5; possibly TRBD1 for D (6 bases). The CDR3 loop spans 13 amino acids. The germline V gene has CDR1 SGHTA and CDR2 FQGNSA.

At least ten counts were recorded for this clonotype. The rearrangement joins TRBV12-3 or TRBV12-4 to TRBJ1-5, with D unclear. Trimming took off 6 bases at V and 3 bases at J, with 12 bases between the two ends. The CDR3 has 14 amino acids. The CDR3 is CASRRGGANQPQHF. DNA of the CDR3: TGTGCCAGCAGGAGAGGCGGCGCCAATCAGCCCCAGCATTTT.

The chain joins TRBV6-2 or TRBV6-3 to TRBJ2-7; 10 bases agree with TRBD2. Trimming removed 6 bases from V and 3 bases from J; junction bases left unmatched: 8. The CDR3 spans 15 residues. From germline, CDR1 is MNHEY and CDR2 SVGEGT. The DNA of the CDR3 is TGTGCCAGCAGCCCTCTAGCGGGAGAGGGCTACGAGCAGTACTTC. Encoded protein: CASSPLAGEGYEQYF.

The genes are TRBV7-2 and TRBJ2-7; no definite D call. The germline V and J ends were trimmed by 3 bases and 0 bases, with 9 bases remaining between them. Germline CDR1 SGHTA, CDR2 FQGNSA. This CDR3 has 14 residues. The CDR3 loop reads CASSFSTDSYEQYF. In nucleotides, the CDR3 is TGTGCCAGCAGCTTCTCCACTGACTCCTACGAGCAGTACTTC.

This clonotype appeared a few times. The CDR3 DNA is TGTGCCAGCAGCCGCGGGGGGAAGGCAGATACGCAGTATTTT. As protein: CASSRGGKADTQYF. The chain combines TRBV7-2 with TRBJ2-3, with 8 bases identical to TRBD2. This CDR3 is built from 14 residues. Germline V gives CDR1 SGHTA, CDR2 FQGNSA. The J segment lost 4 bases and the V segment lost 5 bases, leaving 5 bases of the junction unmatched.